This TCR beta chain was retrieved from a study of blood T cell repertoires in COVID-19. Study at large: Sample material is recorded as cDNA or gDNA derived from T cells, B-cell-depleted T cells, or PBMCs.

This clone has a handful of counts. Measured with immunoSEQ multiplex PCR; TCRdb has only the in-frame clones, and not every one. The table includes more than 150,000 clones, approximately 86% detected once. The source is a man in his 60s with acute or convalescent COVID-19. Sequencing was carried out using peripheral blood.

The CDR3 nucleotides read TGTGCCAGCACACGGGGTGGGGTCACCGGGGAGCTGTTTTTT. This encodes CASTRGGVTGELFF. The rearrangement joins TRBV28 to TRBJ2-2; TRBD2 might be the D (5 bases). Germline V gene lookup returns CDR1 MDHEN and CDR2 SYDVKM. The CDR3 has 14 amino acids. V was pared by 7 bases and J by 4 bases, with 13 bases between.